This is a list of T cell receptor beta chains from one sample in a study of cytomegalovirus exposure and HLA in healthy donors. Sequenced by immunoSEQ multiplex PCR; TCRdb stores in-frame clones only, minus some. The sample lists around 160,000 clones, 77% occurring once. Source material: PBMCs. Receptors were obtained from a woman in her 40s in good health and CMV-seropositive. The CDR3 runs from the conserved cysteine through the conserved F or W. D genes are given only for firm matches. Size is omitted from some rows. Given values are once, few, many or a class for expanded clones.

v_call,d_call,j_call,clone_size,cdr3_aa,cdr3_nt
TRBV5-4,TRBD2,TRBJ2-3,.,CASSPTTSGSQGDTQYF,TGTGCCAGCAGCCCGACGACTAGCGGGAGCCAGGGAGATACGCAGTATTTT
TRBV18,TRBD2,TRBJ2-7,.,CASSPASGASYEQYF,TGTGCCAGCTCACCTGCTAGCGGGGCCTCCTACGAGCAGTACTTC
TRBV7-2,.,TRBJ2-1,.,CASSSGTGSYNEQFF,TGTGCCAGCAGCTCCGGGACTGGCTCCTACAATGAGCAGTTCTTC
TRBV5-4,TRBD2,TRBJ2-5,.,CASSWGLAGEGETQYF,TGTGCCAGCAGCTGGGGACTAGCGGGCGAGGGGGAGACCCAGTACTTC
TRBV7-6,TRBD1,TRBJ2-5,.,CASSLGGTGGGQETQYF,TGTGCCAGCAGCTTAGGGGGGACAGGGGGTGGCCAAGAGACCCAGTACTTC
TRBV27,TRBD1,TRBJ2-3,.,CASSAQGTDTQYF,TGTGCCAGCAGTGCACAGGGGACAGATACGCAGTATTTT
TRBV10-3,TRBD1,TRBJ1-5,.,CAIGTGGRQPQHF,TGTGCCATAGGGACAGGGGGACGTCAGCCCCAGCATTTT
TRBV5-1,TRBD1,TRBJ1-1,.,CASSLGDRDNTEAFF,TGCGCCAGCAGCTTGGGTGACAGGGACAACACTGAAGCTTTCTTT
TRBV18,.,TRBJ1-1,.,CASSRAEGGTTEAFF,TGTGCCAGCTCCCGAGCAGAGGGGGGGACCACTGAAGCTTTCTTT
TRBV30,TRBD1,TRBJ2-1,.,CAWSSQGKEQFF,TGTGCCTGGAGTTCACAGGGGAAAGAGCAGTTCTTC
TRBV5-1,TRBD2,TRBJ2-1,.,CASSLGLALGNREQFF,TGCGCCAGCAGCTTAGGACTAGCGTTGGGGAACAGAGAGCAGTTCTTC
TRBV19,.,TRBJ1-1,few,CASRPRARDTEAFF,TGTGCCAGTAGGCCCAGGGCCAGGGATACTGAAGCTTTCTTT
TRBV19,.,TRBJ1-4,few,CASSIRVETNEKLFF,TGTGCCAGTAGTATCCGGGTTGAAACTAATGAAAAACTGTTTTTT
TRBV28,TRBD1,TRBJ1-2,few,CASSLTGAYYGYTF,TGTGCCAGCAGCTTGACAGGGGCCTACTATGGCTACACCTTC
TRBV6-5,.,TRBJ1-1,.,CASSFVGATEAFF,TGTGCCAGCAGTTTCGTGGGGGCCACTGAAGCTTTCTTT
TRBV18,TRBD2,TRBJ2-7,.,CASSPGIAGGPYEQYF,TGTGCCAGCTCACCGGGGATAGCGGGAGGCCCCTACGAGCAGTACTTC
TRBV4-1,.,TRBJ2-1,.,CASSLTQNGEQFF,TGCGCCAGCAGCCTCACTCAAAATGGTGAGCAGTTCTTC
TRBV9,.,TRBJ2-7,once,CASSSRPSSFSYEQYF,TGTGCCAGCAGCTCACGCCCCTCTAGTTTCTCCTACGAGCAGTACTTC
TRBV18,.,TRBJ1-3,.,CASSPPNSGNTIYF,TGTGCCAGCTCACCACCTAATTCTGGAAACACCATATATTTT
TRBV19,TRBD1,TRBJ2-6,once,CASSPQGIGSGANVLTF,TGTGCCAGTAGCCCACAGGGGATAGGCTCTGGGGCCAACGTCCTGACTTTC
TRBV4-2,TRBD1,TRBJ1-2,once,CASSLGSTGSNYGYTF,TGTGCCAGCAGCCTAGGATCGACAGGGTCGAACTATGGCTACACCTTC
TRBV7-2,.,TRBJ1-1,.,CASSLGQSTEAFF,TGTGCCAGCAGCTTAGGTCAGTCCACTGAAGCTTTCTTT
TRBV6-5,TRBD2,TRBJ2-1,.,CASSNSGGYNEQFF,TGTGCCAGCAGTAATAGCGGGGGCTACAATGAGCAGTTCTTC
TRBV5-4,.,TRBJ1-1,.,CASSNDGTPGRAFF,TGTGCCAGCAGCAACGACGGGACACCCGGAAGGGCTTTCTTT
TRBV7-2,.,TRBJ2-3,.,CASSLLRTPSTDTQYF,TGTGCCAGCAGCTTACTCCGGACACCTAGCACAGATACGCAGTATTTT
TRBV14,.,TRBJ1-2,.,CASSQGQYGYTF,TGTGCCAGCAGCCAAGGACAGTATGGCTACACCTTC
TRBV7-2,TRBD1,TRBJ1-1,.,CASSSGQGKGHTEAFF,TGTGCCAGCAGCTCGGGACAGGGAAAGGGGCACACTGAAGCTTTCTTT
TRBV18,TRBD2,TRBJ2-1,.,CASSPALAPYNEQFF,TGTGCCAGCTCACCAGCACTAGCGCCTTACAATGAGCAGTTCTTC
TRBV11-3,.,TRBJ2-4,few,CASSSDVAVAKNIQYF,TGTGCCAGCAGCTCAGACGTAGCGGTAGCCAAAAACATTCAGTACTTC
TRBV27,.,TRBJ2-7,.,CASGDGAYEQYF,TGTGCCAGCGGAGACGGTGCCTACGAGCAGTACTTC
TRBV5-6,.,TRBJ1-3,few,CASSLAGSGNTIYF,TGTGCCAGCAGCTTGGCCGGGTCTGGAAACACCATATATTTT
TRBV4-3,.,TRBJ2-6,.,CASSQDTVSLPGANVLTF,TGCGCCAGCAGCCAAGATACAGTTTCTTTACCTGGGGCCAACGTCCTGACTTTC
TRBV7-6,.,TRBJ2-6,.,CASSVASGSGANVLTF,TGTGCCAGCAGTGTAGCATCGGGCTCTGGGGCCAACGTCCTGACTTTC
TRBV28,TRBD1,TRBJ1-2,.,CASSSGTGRDKGYTF,TGTGCCAGCAGTTCGGGGACAGGGAGGGATAAGGGCTACACCTTC
TRBV29-1,.,TRBJ2-1,.,CSVLLLTGRSYNEQFF,TGCAGCGTCCTCCTATTGACAGGGAGGTCCTACAATGAGCAGTTCTTC
TRBV18,.,TRBJ1-3,.,CASSPPNSISGNTIYF,TGTGCCAGCTCACCACCGAACAGCATCTCTGGAAACACCATATATTTT
TRBV27,TRBD2,TRBJ2-3,once,CASRGTSGDTQYF,TGTGCCAGCCGAGGGACTAGCGGTGATACGCAGTATTTT
TRBV25-1,TRBD2,TRBJ2-1,once,CASSEFGTTEQFF,TGTGCCAGCAGTGAATTCGGGACTACAGAGCAGTTCTTC
TRBV10-3,.,TRBJ1-2,.,CAISEGPGAQYGYTF,TGTGCCATCAGTGAGGGTCCAGGGGCTCAGTATGGCTACACCTTC
TRBV4-3,.,TRBJ2-1,.,CASTPERSSYNEQFF,TGCGCCAGCACCCCAGAGAGGAGCTCCTACAATGAGCAGTTCTTC
TRBV2,TRBD2,TRBJ2-7,.,CASSTGLATYEQYF,TGTGCCAGCAGTACTGGACTAGCGACCTACGAGCAGTACTTC
TRBV4-2,.,TRBJ2-7,.,CASSSRKSSYEQYF,TGTGCCAGCAGCTCTCGAAAGAGCTCCTACGAGCAGTACTTC
TRBV4-2,TRBD2,TRBJ2-5,.,CASSLEASGSLGETQYF,TGTGCCAGCAGCCTCGAGGCTAGCGGGAGTTTGGGGGAGACCCAGTACTTC
TRBV18,.,TRBJ2-1,.,CASSPPAVSSYNEQFF,TGTGCCAGCTCACCACCGGCGGTGAGCTCCTACAATGAGCAGTTCTTC
TRBV5-1,.,TRBJ2-5,.,CASSLDTLQETQYF,TGCGCCAGCAGCTTGGACACCCTCCAAGAGACCCAGTACTTC
TRBV11-2,.,TRBJ2-7,few,CASSPGVAPREQYF,TGTGCCAGCAGCCCCGGGGTAGCGCCGCGGGAGCAGTACTTC
TRBV19,TRBD1,TRBJ1-5,.,CASRPQGAGQPQHF,TGTGCCAGTAGGCCACAGGGGGCCGGGCAGCCCCAGCATTTT
TRBV19,TRBD1,TRBJ1-1,.,CATRQGMNTEAFF,TGTGCCACCCGACAGGGTATGAACACTGAAGCTTTCTTT
TRBV7-2,TRBD2,TRBJ2-7,.,CASSWGTSGYEQYF,TGTGCCAGCTCCTGGGGGACTAGCGGATACGAGCAGTACTTC
TRBV29-1,.,TRBJ2-6,.,CSVLVAGPGANVLTF,TGCAGCGTTTTAGTGGCGGGGCCGGGGGCCAACGTCCTGACTTTC
TRBV5-1,TRBD2,TRBJ2-3,.,CASSPPQRGGADTQYF,TGCGCCAGCAGCCCCCCTCAGCGGGGGGGTGCAGATACGCAGTATTTT
TRBV29-1,TRBD1,TRBJ2-7,.,CSVTGAYEQYF,TGCAGCGTAACAGGGGCGTACGAGCAGTACTTC
TRBV4-1,TRBD2,TRBJ2-1,.,CASSHPGTRIGNEQFF,TGCGCCAGCAGCCACCCCGGGACTAGAATCGGCAATGAGCAGTTCTTC
TRBV6-5,TRBD2,TRBJ2-7,.,CASKFPAGTGEQYF,TGTGCCAGCAAATTTCCAGCGGGAACGGGCGAGCAGTACTTC
TRBV9,.,TRBJ2-1,.,CASSATYNEQFF,TGTGCCAGCAGCGCAACTTACAATGAGCAGTTCTTC